The rows below give T cell receptor beta chains drawn from one sample of a study of shared T cell receptors in the human thymus. Sequencing was performed with immunoSEQ multiplex PCR; in TCRdb, only in-frame clones are kept and a portion is missing. The table records hundreds of thousands of clones, around 87% of them present only once. This sample was also put to use in a study of human thymus T cells.

Input material: thymocytes. The receptor source for this set is a boy less than two years old with a congenital heart defect. Both conserved end residues are part of each CDR3. Each record gives: clone size, V gene, J gene, D gene, CDR3 DNA, CDR3 protein. The D gene is left open where the match is weak. Size tells how often a clone was seen (once, few, many) or the class of an expanded clone, and some rows leave it out.

.	TRBV28	TRBJ1-2	TRBD1	TGTGCCAGCAGTTATAAAAGGGTCCGGGACAGGGATGGTGGCTACACCTTC	CASSYKRVRDRDGGYTF
.	TRBV7-9	TRBJ2-7	TRBD2	TGTGCCAGCAGCCCTATTGGGACTAGCGGGACCTCCTACGAGCAGTACTTC	CASSPIGTSGTSYEQYF
.	TRBV4-3	TRBJ2-7	.	TGCGCCAGCAGCCAAGATAGGAGGGACCCCTACGAGCAGTACTTC	CASSQDRRDPYEQYF
.	TRBV7-9	TRBJ2-7	TRBD2	TGTGCCAGCAGCTTAGCGCATTCTAGCGGGAGCTCCTACGAGCAGTACTTC	CASSLAHSSGSSYEQYF
.	TRBV7-9	TRBJ1-2	.	TGTGCCAGCAGCGTACCCGGGACTAACTATGGCTACACCTTC	CASSVPGTNYGYTF
.	TRBV7-9	TRBJ2-1	.	TGTGCCAGCAGCTTAGCGCTGGAGGGCCGACCCCGAGTTGGCAATGAGCAGTTCTTC	CASSLALEGRPRVGNEQFF
.	TRBV7-9	TRBJ1-4	.	TGTGCCAGCAGCTTAGCGGCAGGGAGGGGTGAAAAACTGTTTTTT	CASSLAAGRGEKLFF
.	TRBV6-5	TRBJ1-2	.	TGTGCCAGCAGACGTTCGGAGGGCTATGGCTACACCTTC	CASRRSEGYGYTF
.	TRBV30	TRBJ2-3	TRBD2	TGTGCCTGGAGTTCGACTAGCGGGGGCACAGATACGCAGTATTTT	CAWSSTSGGTDTQYF
.	TRBV5-4	TRBJ2-3	TRBD2	TGTGCCAGCAGTCTGACTAGCGAGGGGCACCATACGCAGTATTTT	CASSLTSEGHHTQYF
.	TRBV4-1	TRBJ2-7	.	TGCGCCAGCAGCCAAGATAAACAGAGCCTGTCCTACGAGCAGTACTTC	CASSQDKQSLSYEQYF
once	TRBV27	TRBJ2-2	.	TGTGCCAGCAGTTTTCGGGTTTCAGGGGAGCTGTTTTTT	CASSFRVSGELFF
.	TRBV5-4	TRBJ1-2	.	TGTGCCAGCAGCTTGTACCGTGGCAGGCAAAAGCAGGGCTATGGCTACACCTTC	CASSLYRGRQKQGYGYTF
.	TRBV6-5	TRBJ2-7	.	TGTGCCAGCAGTAGGATAGGGGGGGACTACGAGCAGTACTTC	CASSRIGGDYEQYF
.	TRBV7-6	TRBJ1-6	.	TGTGCCAGCAGCTCTATGGGGCCCGAGTCACAACATAATTCACCCCTCCACTTT	CASSSMGPESQHNSPLHF
.	TRBV4-3	TRBJ2-3	TRBD2	TGCGCCAGCAGCCACCTAGCGGGGGCCAACACAGATACGCAGTATTTT	CASSHLAGANTDTQYF
.	TRBV6-1	TRBJ2-7	TRBD1	TGTGCCAGCAGTGAATTCGGGACAGGAGCCGAGCAGTACTTC	CASSEFGTGAEQYF
.	TRBV19	TRBJ2-1	TRBD2	TGTGCCAGTAGTCCCACTAGCGGGGATTATGAGCAGTTCTTC	CASSPTSGDYEQFF
.	TRBV20-1	TRBJ2-7	.	TGCAGTGCTAAGGGGGAGCAGTACTTC	CSAKGEQYF
.	TRBV6-1	TRBJ1-6	.	TGTGCCAGCCGCCCCACGGTCTATAATTCACCCCTCCACTTT	CASRPTVYNSPLHF
.	TRBV5-6	TRBJ2-3	TRBD2	TGTGCCAGCAGCTGTTTAGCGGGAGGTTGGCCAGATACGCAGTATTTT	CASSCLAGGWPDTQYF
.	TRBV15	TRBJ1-4	.	TGTGCCACCAGCAGGCTGCCAGGGGTGCTGTTTTTT	CATSRLPGVLFF
.	TRBV18	TRBJ2-2	TRBD2	TGTGCCAGCTCACCGACGGGGACTAGCGGGAGGCCAACCCACACCGGGGAGCTGTTTTTT	CASSPTGTSGRPTHTGELFF
.	TRBV7-3	TRBJ2-1	.	TGTGCCAGCAGCCCAGGGGGGTATGAGCAGTTCTTC	CASSPGGYEQFF
.	TRBV12-1	TRBJ2-7	.	TGTGCCAGCAGCTCGGTGACAGGGGTAACCGACTACGAGCAGTACTTC	CASSSVTGVTDYEQYF
.	TRBV4-1	TRBJ2-5	TRBD2	TGCGCCAAACGGACCCGGGGGGCCCAGTACTTC	CAKRTRGAQYF
.	TRBV28	TRBJ2-3	TRBD1	TGTGCCAGCAGTTCCCCCGGGACAGGGAAAGGAGATACGCAGTATTTT	CASSSPGTGKGDTQYF
.	TRBV28	TRBJ1-2	TRBD1	TGTGCCAGCAGACCGACAGGGCACTATGGCTACACCTTC	CASRPTGHYGYTF
.	TRBV5-6	TRBJ1-4	TRBD1	TGTGCCAGCAGCGACCGGGACAGGGAACAAGAAAAACTGTTTTTT	CASSDRDREQEKLFF
.	TRBV5-6	TRBJ2-1	TRBD1	TGTGCCAGCAGTTCAGACAGGGGAGTCTACAATGAGCAGTTCTTC	CASSSDRGVYNEQFF
.	TRBV5-1	TRBJ2-1	TRBD2	TGCGCCAGCAGCTTAGGACTAGCGGGAGGGCCGTTCAATGAGCAGTTCTTC	CASSLGLAGGPFNEQFF
.	TRBV6-5	TRBJ1-3	.	TGTGCCAGCAGTTACTCGATACAGGGAAGGGGAAACACCATATATTTT	CASSYSIQGRGNTIYF
.	TRBV13	TRBJ1-1	.	TGTGCCAGCAGCTTAGGCCTCAGGACGGGGACTGAAGCTTTCTTT	CASSLGLRTGTEAFF
.	TRBV7-6	TRBJ2-2	.	TGTGCCAGAACGGGGGACAGCCCGAACACCGGGGAGCTGTTTTTT	CARTGDSPNTGELFF
.	TRBV28	TRBJ2-7	TRBD1	TGTGCCAGCATCCCCGCCGGGACAGTATTCTACGAGCAGTACTTC	CASIPAGTVFYEQYF
.	TRBV4-3	TRBJ1-2	.	TGCGCCAGCAGCCTAGGACTGAGTGGTGGCTACACCTTC	CASSLGLSGGYTF
.	TRBV2	TRBJ1-3	.	TGTGCCAGCAGGGATAGTACAGGGTTTGACACCATATATTTT	CASRDSTGFDTIYF
.	TRBV5-4	TRBJ1-2	TRBD1	TGTGCCAGCAGCATGCAGGACAGGGACGGCTACACCTTC	CASSMQDRDGYTF
.	TRBV5-1	TRBJ2-1	TRBD2	TGCGCCAGCAGCTTGGAGCTAGCGGGAGTCCATGAGCAGTTCTTC	CASSLELAGVHEQFF
.	TRBV9	TRBJ2-7	.	TGTGCCAGCAGCGTAAGGGATGAGACAGGAGGTTACTACGAGCAGTACTTC	CASSVRDETGGYYEQYF
.	TRBV7-2	TRBJ2-7	.	TGTGCCAGCAGCCCTTCCCCGGGGTTGAGCGAGCAGTACTTC	CASSPSPGLSEQYF
.	TRBV28	TRBJ2-3	.	TGTGCCAGCAGTTTAGGGACTCCGCTCTTCCCAGATACGCAGTATTTT	CASSLGTPLFPDTQYF
.	TRBV11-2	TRBJ1-2	.	TGTGCCAGCAGCCCGGGAGGGTACTATGGCTACACCTTC	CASSPGGYYGYTF
.	TRBV5-6	TRBJ1-1	.	TGTGCCAGCAGCCTGATTAGTGCTGAAGCTTTCTTT	CASSLISAEAFF
.	TRBV19	TRBJ2-7	.	TGTGCCAGTAGTCCACGGAGGGGCGAGCAGTACTTC	CASSPRRGEQYF
.	TRBV5-5	TRBJ2-7	.	TGTGCCAGCAGCTTGACAGGGATCTCCTACGAGCAGTACTTC	CASSLTGISYEQYF
.	TRBV29-1	TRBJ2-1	TRBD2	TGCAGCGCCCCAGGACTAGCTTCTGAGCAGTTCTTC	CSAPGLASEQFF
.	TRBV13	TRBJ2-7	TRBD2	TGTGCCAGCAGCTTTAGCGGGAGCGGGGGCGACTACGAGCAGTACTTC	CASSFSGSGGDYEQYF
.	TRBV29-1	TRBJ2-1	.	TGCAGCGTTGAAGAGGTTAGAGACCAACAGGGTGATCAGTTCTTC	CSVEEVRDQQGDQFF
.	TRBV5-4	TRBJ1-2	.	TGTGCCAGCAGCTTTGCTAGAATGAGCTATGGCTACACCTTC	CASSFARMSYGYTF
.	TRBV14	TRBJ2-1	TRBD2	TGTGCCAGCAGCCACAGACTAGCGGGAGAGGATGAGCAGTTCTTC	CASSHRLAGEDEQFF
once	TRBV9	TRBJ2-7	TRBD2	TGTGCCAGCAGCGTAGAGCGGGGGGGCCAGGGCGAGCAGTACTTC	CASSVERGGQGEQYF
.	TRBV6-1	TRBJ2-1	TRBD1	TGTGCCAGCAGTGAATGGCCTACAGGGGTCGTAGCTTACAATGAGCAGTTCTTC	CASSEWPTGVVAYNEQFF
few	TRBV28	TRBJ1-1	.	TGTGCCAGCACCCCCCCAGGGTGGGACACTGAAGCTTTCTTT	CASTPPGWDTEAFF
.	TRBV4-1	TRBJ2-7	.	TGCGCCAGCAGCGTAGAGGGTCCTAGCACAACCTACGAGCAGTACTTC	CASSVEGPSTTYEQYF
.	TRBV27	TRBJ2-2	.	TGTGCCAGCACCATACGAGAGAACACCGGGGAGCTGTTTTTT	CASTIRENTGELFF
once	TRBV5-8	TRBJ2-2	.	TGTGCCAGCTTTGACAGCAAGAACACCGGGGAGCTGTTTTTT	CASFDSKNTGELFF
.	TRBV9	TRBJ2-7	TRBD2	TGTGCCAGCAGTTATAACAGCGGGACCGTCCACGAGCAGTACTTC	CASSYNSGTVHEQYF
.	TRBV5-8	TRBJ2-7	.	TGTGCCAGCACGTACACAGGCTACGAGCAGTACTTC	CASTYTGYEQYF